This T cell receptor beta chain comes out of a study of blood T cell repertoires in COVID-19. Produced via immunoSEQ multiplex PCR; TCRdb's table is partial and in-frame only. The sample consists of 180,000 or so clones, 88% of them appearing once. This clone occurred once. The CDR3 runs to 13 residues. V was clipped by 4 bases and J by 7 bases; unmatched bases: 6. CDR1 and CDR2 (germline): MNHEY, SVGAGI. The source material was peripheral blood. The clonotype originates from a man aged 18 to 35 with active or convalescent COVID-19. The chain combines TRBV6-5 with TRBJ1-2; 7 nucleotides match TRBD1. In DNA form, the CDR3 reads TGTGCCAGCAGTTCGGACAGGAGCTCTGGCTACACCTTC. Residues: CASSSDRSSGYTF.